These T cell receptor beta chains were read from a single sample in a study of cytomegalovirus exposure and HLA in healthy donors. TCRdb's copy holds only in-frame clones and misses some; the assay was immunoSEQ multiplex PCR. This sample carries around 140,000 clones, 80% of them seen once, and the ten largest clones take roughly 4.8%. Sample: PBMCs. The receptors here all came from a middle-aged man in good health and CMV-seronegative. The CDR3 runs from the conserved cysteine through the conserved F or W. Each record gives: clone size, V gene, J gene, D gene, CDR3 length, CDR3 DNA, CDR3 protein. The D gene is left open where the match is weak. For some rows the clone size is stated as once, few or many, or as a class when expanded; others skip it.

clone_size: -
v_call: TRBV12-1
j_call: TRBJ1-5
d_call: -
cdr3_length: 17
cdr3_nt: TGTGCCAGCAGCTTAGCGGCAGCACCCTATAGCAATCAGCCCCAGCATTTT
cdr3_aa: CASSLAAAPYSNQPQHF

clone_size: -
v_call: TRBV7-6
j_call: TRBJ2-1
d_call: TRBD2
cdr3_length: 17
cdr3_nt: TGTGCCAGCAGCTTACCCTCCGGGACTAGCGGGGACAATGAGCAGTTCTTC
cdr3_aa: CASSLPSGTSGDNEQFF

clone_size: -
v_call: TRBV5-6
j_call: TRBJ1-5
d_call: -
cdr3_length: 12
cdr3_nt: TGTGCCAGCAGCTTGGGGGGCAAGCCCCAGCATTTT
cdr3_aa: CASSLGGKPQHF

clone_size: -
v_call: TRBV28
j_call: TRBJ1-2
d_call: -
cdr3_length: 11
cdr3_nt: TGTGCCAGCAGTGGCAACTATGGCTACACCTTC
cdr3_aa: CASSGNYGYTF

clone_size: -
v_call: TRBV5-5
j_call: TRBJ2-5
d_call: TRBD2
cdr3_length: 18
cdr3_nt: TGTGCCAGCAGCTTGGGGGGACTAGCGGAGAACTTCAAAGAGACCCAGTACTTC
cdr3_aa: CASSLGGLAENFKETQYF

clone_size: -
v_call: TRBV5-1
j_call: TRBJ2-2
d_call: -
cdr3_length: 14
cdr3_nt: TGCGCCAGCAGCTTGGCCGGGTACACCGGGGAGCTGTTTTTT
cdr3_aa: CASSLAGYTGELFF

clone_size: -
v_call: TRBV2
j_call: TRBJ1-5
d_call: TRBD1
cdr3_length: 14
cdr3_nt: TGTGCCAGCACCCAGACAGGGACCAATCAGCCCCAGCATTTT
cdr3_aa: CASTQTGTNQPQHF

clone_size: -
v_call: TRBV5-1
j_call: TRBJ1-6
d_call: TRBD1
cdr3_length: 14
cdr3_nt: TGCGCCAGCAGGCACGGGACAGTCAATTCACCCCTCCACTTT
cdr3_aa: CASRHGTVNSPLHF

clone_size: -
v_call: TRBV18
j_call: TRBJ1-6
d_call: -
cdr3_length: 13
cdr3_nt: TGTGCCAGCCGGGGGACGCCCAATTCACCCCTCCACTTT
cdr3_aa: CASRGTPNSPLHF

clone_size: few
v_call: TRBV5-1
j_call: TRBJ1-1
d_call: TRBD1
cdr3_length: 15
cdr3_nt: TGCGCCAGCAGCTTGGCCGGGCGGGGACAGGTTGAAGCTTTCTTT
cdr3_aa: CASSLAGRGQVEAFF

clone_size: -
v_call: TRBV14
j_call: TRBJ1-1
d_call: -
cdr3_length: 13
cdr3_nt: TGTGCCAGCAGCCAAAATACAGTGGCCCAGGCTTTCTTT
cdr3_aa: CASSQNTVAQAFF

clone_size: -
v_call: TRBV18
j_call: TRBJ1-1
d_call: TRBD1
cdr3_length: 15
cdr3_nt: TGTGCCAGCTCACCAGGGACAGGGAAACACACTGAAGCTTTCTTT
cdr3_aa: CASSPGTGKHTEAFF

clone_size: -
v_call: TRBV7-9
j_call: TRBJ1-5
d_call: -
cdr3_length: 15
cdr3_nt: TGTGCCAGCAGCTTAGGACAGTATAGCAATCAGCCCCAGCATTTT
cdr3_aa: CASSLGQYSNQPQHF

clone_size: -
v_call: TRBV27
j_call: TRBJ1-6
d_call: -
cdr3_length: 14
cdr3_nt: TGTGCCAGCAGTTTTGGAGCGCATAATTCACCCCTCCACTTT
cdr3_aa: CASSFGAHNSPLHF

clone_size: -
v_call: TRBV4-1
j_call: TRBJ2-7
d_call: -
cdr3_length: 14
cdr3_nt: TGCGCCAGCAGCCAAGATGAGGGATCCTACGAGCAGTACTTC
cdr3_aa: CASSQDEGSYEQYF

clone_size: -
v_call: TRBV5-4
j_call: TRBJ1-4
d_call: TRBD1
cdr3_length: 15
cdr3_nt: TGTGCCAGCAGCTGGGGACAGACAACTAATGAAAAACTGTTTTTT
cdr3_aa: CASSWGQTTNEKLFF

clone_size: -
v_call: TRBV7-9
j_call: TRBJ2-7
d_call: -
cdr3_length: 12
cdr3_nt: TGTTCCAGCAGCTCGAGCGGTTCCGAGCAGTACTTC
cdr3_aa: CSSSSSGSEQYF

clone_size: -
v_call: TRBV5-4
j_call: TRBJ2-3
d_call: TRBD2
cdr3_length: 16
cdr3_nt: TGTGCCAGCAGCGCCGTTGGTAGCGGGGTTGAAGATACGCAGTATTTT
cdr3_aa: CASSAVGSGVEDTQYF

clone_size: -
v_call: TRBV14
j_call: TRBJ2-5
d_call: TRBD2
cdr3_length: 16
cdr3_nt: TGTGCCAGCAGCCTACTAGGGACTAGCGTCCAAGAGACCCAGTACTTC
cdr3_aa: CASSLLGTSVQETQYF

clone_size: few
v_call: TRBV5-6
j_call: TRBJ2-7
d_call: -
cdr3_length: 15
cdr3_nt: TGTGCCAGCTTCTTGACGACGGAGGTTTCCTACGAGCAGTACTTC
cdr3_aa: CASFLTTEVSYEQYF

clone_size: -
v_call: TRBV7-9
j_call: TRBJ2-1
d_call: -
cdr3_length: 13
cdr3_nt: TGTGCCAGCAGCATCGGACCACCCGGGGGGCAGTTCTTC
cdr3_aa: CASSIGPPGGQFF

clone_size: -
v_call: TRBV5-1
j_call: TRBJ2-3
d_call: -
cdr3_length: 13
cdr3_nt: TGCGCCAGCAGCTTAGCAGGGCCAGATACGCAGTATTTT
cdr3_aa: CASSLAGPDTQYF

clone_size: -
v_call: TRBV2
j_call: TRBJ2-7
d_call: TRBD2
cdr3_length: 13
cdr3_nt: TGTGCCAGCAGACGGGGGGGCCCCTACGAGCAGTACTTC
cdr3_aa: CASRRGGPYEQYF

clone_size: -
v_call: TRBV4-1
j_call: TRBJ2-7
d_call: TRBD2
cdr3_length: 15
cdr3_nt: TGCGCCAGCAGCCAAGGGCGGGGGTCCACCTACGAGCAGTACTTC
cdr3_aa: CASSQGRGSTYEQYF

clone_size: -
v_call: TRBV5-4
j_call: TRBJ2-7
d_call: -
cdr3_length: 15
cdr3_nt: TGTGCCAGCAGCTTAACGTCGGCAGCGGACTACGAGCAGTACTTC
cdr3_aa: CASSLTSAADYEQYF

clone_size: -
v_call: TRBV19
j_call: TRBJ2-7
d_call: -
cdr3_length: 13
cdr3_nt: TGTGCCAGTAGTATTTATTTCAGGGACGAGCAGTACTTC
cdr3_aa: CASSIYFRDEQYF